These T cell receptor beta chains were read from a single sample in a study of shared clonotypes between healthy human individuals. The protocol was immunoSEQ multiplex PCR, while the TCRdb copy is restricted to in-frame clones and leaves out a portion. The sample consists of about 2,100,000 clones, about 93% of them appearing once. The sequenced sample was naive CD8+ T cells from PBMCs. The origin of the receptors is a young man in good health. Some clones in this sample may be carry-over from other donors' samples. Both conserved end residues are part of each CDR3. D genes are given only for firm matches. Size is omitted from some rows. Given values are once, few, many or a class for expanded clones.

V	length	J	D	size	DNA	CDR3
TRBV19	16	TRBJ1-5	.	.	TGTGCCAGTAGTGCCGCCCGGACTGCCACCAATCAGCCCCAGCATTTT	CASSAARTATNQPQHF
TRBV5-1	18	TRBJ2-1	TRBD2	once	TGCGCCAGCAGCTTGGAACCTAGCGGGAGGAGCTCCTACAATGAGCAGTTCTTC	CASSLEPSGRSSYNEQFF
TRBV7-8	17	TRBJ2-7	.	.	TGTGCCAGCAGCTTAGAGTCGCCTAGCCTAGTCTCCTACGAGCAGTACTTC	CASSLESPSLVSYEQYF
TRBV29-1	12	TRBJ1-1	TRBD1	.	TGCAGCTCAGGGGGGGGGAGCACTGAAGCTTTCTTT	CSSGGGSTEAFF
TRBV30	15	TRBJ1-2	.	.	TGTGCCTGTGCGGGGCGTGTTTCTCTACACTATGGCTACACCTTC	CACAGRVSLHYGYTF
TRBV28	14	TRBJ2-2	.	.	TGTGCCAGCAGTTTTGTGGGAGCGGTCGGGGAGCTGTTTTTT	CASSFVGAVGELFF
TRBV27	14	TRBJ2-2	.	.	TGTGCCAGCAGCTGGACGAGGAACACCGGGGAGCTGTTTTTT	CASSWTRNTGELFF
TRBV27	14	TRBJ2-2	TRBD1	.	TGTGCCAGCAGTTTAGGACAGGGTCCCGGGGAGCTGTTTTTT	CASSLGQGPGELFF
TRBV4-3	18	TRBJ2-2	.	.	TGCGCCAGCAGCCAAGACCCCCCCACCGCCGAAGGGACCGGGGAGCTGTTTTTT	CASSQDPPTAEGTGELFF
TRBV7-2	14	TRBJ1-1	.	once	TGTGCCAGCAGCTTAGATGGATTGAACACTGAAGCTTTCTTT	CASSLDGLNTEAFF
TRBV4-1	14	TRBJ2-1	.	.	TGCGCCAGCAGCCAACTGGGGGATAGGGATGAGCAGTTCTTC	CASSQLGDRDEQFF
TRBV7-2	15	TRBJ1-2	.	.	TGTGCCAGCAGCTTATTTTTCGACGGCTCCTATGGCTACACCTTC	CASSLFFDGSYGYTF
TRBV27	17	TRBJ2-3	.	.	TGTGCCAGCAGTTTAGCGCGGCTGGGGGCAATTTCGGATACGCAGTATTTT	CASSLARLGAISDTQYF
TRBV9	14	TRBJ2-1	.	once	TGTGCCAGCAGCGTAGAAGGGGTTCCGAATGAGCAGTTCTTC	CASSVEGVPNEQFF
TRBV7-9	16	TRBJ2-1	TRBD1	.	TGTGCCAGCAGCCCCATACGACAGGGGTCCTACAATGAGCAGTTCTTC	CASSPIRQGSYNEQFF
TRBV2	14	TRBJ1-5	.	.	TGTGCCAGCAGCGAAATCTGGGAGAGTCAGCCCCAGCATTTT	CASSEIWESQPQHF
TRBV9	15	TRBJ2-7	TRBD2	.	TGTGCCAGCAGTCTCAGCGGGAGGTCCTCCTACGAGCAGTACTTC	CASSLSGRSSYEQYF
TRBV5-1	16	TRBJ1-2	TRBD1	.	TGCGCCAGCAGCAATGGGACAGCCAATTTACCCTATGGCTACACCTTC	CASSNGTANLPYGYTF
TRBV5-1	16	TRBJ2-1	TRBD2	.	TGCGCCAGCAGCTTGGGTCTAGCGGGAGGGTACAGTGAGCAGTTCTTC	CASSLGLAGGYSEQFF
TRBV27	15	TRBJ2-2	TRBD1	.	TGTGCCAGCAGTCTCGACAGGGGCGGGGTCGGGGAGCTGTTTTTT	CASSLDRGGVGELFF
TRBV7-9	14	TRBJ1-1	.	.	TGTGCCAGCAGCTGGGGGGTAGGGTTCACTGAAGCTTTCTTT	CASSWGVGFTEAFF
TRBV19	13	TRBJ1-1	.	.	TGTGCCAGCTTGGTTCCCGGGGGCACTGAAGCTTTCTTT	CASLVPGGTEAFF
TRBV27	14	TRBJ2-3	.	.	TGTGCCAGCAGCCGCCGAGCTATCACAGATACGCAGTATTTT	CASSRRAITDTQYF
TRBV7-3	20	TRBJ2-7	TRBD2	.	TGTGCCAGCAGCGCCAGGCGGCCTAGCGGGAGGATTGGGAGTGCCTACGAGCAGTACTTC	CASSARRPSGRIGSAYEQYF
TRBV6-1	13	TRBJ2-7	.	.	TGTGCCAGCACCCATGGAAGCTCCTACGAGCAGTACTTC	CASTHGSSYEQYF
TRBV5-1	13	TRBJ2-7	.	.	TGCGCCAGCAGCTCTCGGGACGTGTACGAGCAGTACTTC	CASSSRDVYEQYF
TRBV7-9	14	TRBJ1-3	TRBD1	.	TGTGCCAGCAGCGTGGGGACAGCTGGAAACACCATATATTTT	CASSVGTAGNTIYF
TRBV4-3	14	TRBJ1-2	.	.	TGCGCCAGCCGAACCAAAGGGGGGGGCTCGGGCTACACCTTC	CASRTKGGGSGYTF